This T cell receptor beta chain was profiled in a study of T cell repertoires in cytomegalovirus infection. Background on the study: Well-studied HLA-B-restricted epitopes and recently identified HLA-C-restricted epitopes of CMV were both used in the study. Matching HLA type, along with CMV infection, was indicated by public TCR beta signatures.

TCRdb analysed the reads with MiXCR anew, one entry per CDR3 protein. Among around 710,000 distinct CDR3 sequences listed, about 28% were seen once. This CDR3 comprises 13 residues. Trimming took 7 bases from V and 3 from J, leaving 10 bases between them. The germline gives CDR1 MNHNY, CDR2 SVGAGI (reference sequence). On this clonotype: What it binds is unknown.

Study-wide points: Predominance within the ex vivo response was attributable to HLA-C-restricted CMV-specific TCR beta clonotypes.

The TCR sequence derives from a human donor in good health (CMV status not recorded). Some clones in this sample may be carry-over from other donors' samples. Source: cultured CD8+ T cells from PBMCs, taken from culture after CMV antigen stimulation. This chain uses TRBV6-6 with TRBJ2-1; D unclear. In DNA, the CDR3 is TGTGCCAGCAACCTCGGAAGCTACAATGAGCAGTTCTTC. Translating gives CASNLGSYNEQFF.